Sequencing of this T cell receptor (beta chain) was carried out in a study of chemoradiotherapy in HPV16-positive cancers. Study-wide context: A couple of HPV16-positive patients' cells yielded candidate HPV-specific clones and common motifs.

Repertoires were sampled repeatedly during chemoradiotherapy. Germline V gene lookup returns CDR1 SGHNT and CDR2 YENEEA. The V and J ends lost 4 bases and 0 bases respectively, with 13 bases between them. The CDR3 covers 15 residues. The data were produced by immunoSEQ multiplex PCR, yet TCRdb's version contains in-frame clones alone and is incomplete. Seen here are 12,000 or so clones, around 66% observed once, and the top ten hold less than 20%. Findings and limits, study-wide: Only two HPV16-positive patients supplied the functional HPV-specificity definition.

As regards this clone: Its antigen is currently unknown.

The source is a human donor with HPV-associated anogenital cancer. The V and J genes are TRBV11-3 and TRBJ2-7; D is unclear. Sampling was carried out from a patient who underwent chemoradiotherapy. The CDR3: CASSSPLGISYEQYF. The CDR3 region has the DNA TGTGCCAGCAGCTCTCCCCTGGGTATCTCCTACGAGCAGTACTTC. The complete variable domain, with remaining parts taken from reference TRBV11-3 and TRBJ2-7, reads EAGVVQSPRYKIIEKKQPVAFWCNPISGHNTLYWYLQNLGQGPELLIRYENEEAVDDSQLPKDRFSAERLKGVDSTLKIQPAELGDSAVYLCASSSPLGISYEQYFGPGTRLTVT.